These 15 T cell receptor beta chains were all obtained from the same sample, sequenced in a study of T cells in Graves' hyperthyroidism and ophthalmopathy. There were TCR beta CDR3 regions amplified from RNA transcripts. When the TCR CDR3 underwent first-round RT-PCR, the HTBI primer set was used. TCRdb redid the calling of the multiplex PCR reads with MiXCR, one entry per CDR3 protein. The sample lists some 650,000 distinct CDR3 sequences; roughly 15% were seen once. What was sequenced was blood. The receptors shown here come from a woman in her thirties or forties with Graves' ophthalmopathy.

The chain links TRBV6-1 to TRBJ2-2, with TRBD2 matching 11 bases. CDR1 and CDR2 (germline): MNHNS, SASEGT. V dropped 6 bases and J dropped 1; count of bases not matched to a gene: 4. The CDR3 has 16 amino acids. The CDR3 region is CASRVAGGRNTGELFF. CDR3 nucleotides: TGTGCCAGCAGGGTAGCGGGGGGGCGGAACACCGGGGAGCTGTTTTTT.

As regards this clonotype: A much larger clone differs by one base, so this may be a read error. V usage is TRBV6-2 or TRBV6-3 and J usage is TRBJ2-1; D possibly corresponds to TRBD1 (5 bases). The CDR3 length is 15 residues. V dropped 7 bases and J dropped 3 bases, with 16 bases sitting between them. Germline V gene data show CDR1 as MNHEY and CDR2 as SVGEGT. The CDR3 bases are TGTGCCAGCATCCGGGTCAGGGCTAACTACAATGAGCAGTTCTTC. This translates into CASIRVRANYNEQFF.

The table lists this clonotype with many counts. The rearrangement joins TRBV6-1 to TRBJ2-7; 7 bases match TRBD1. The CDR3 contains 13 residues. Per germline, CDR1 MNHNS and CDR2 SASEGT. The V and J ends lost 0 bases and 6 bases, in that order; junction bases with no gene match: 2. The CDR3 loop is CASSEATGREQYF. CDR3 DNA: TGTGCCAGCAGTGAAGCGACAGGGCGCGAGCAGTACTTC.

V gene TRBV9 combines with J gene TRBJ2-2, with D uncertain. Germline CDR1 is SGDLS and CDR2 is YYNGEE. CDR3 length: 16 residues. V lost 0 bases and J 4 bases, leaving 13 bases between the germline ends. The DNA for the CDR3 is TGTGCCAGCAGCGTAGAGGGCAACCCGGGCACCGGGGAGCTGTTTTTT. Translation gives CASSVEGNPGTGELFF.

This clonotype came up many times. This rearrangement joins TRBV12-3 or TRBV12-4 to TRBJ2-4; 7 nucleotides agree with TRBD1. After removal of 5 bases from V and 7 bases from J, the junction contained 8 bases not matched to a gene. This CDR3 is built from 14 residues. The CDR3 protein is CASSLTGQANIQYF. CDR3 sequence (DNA): TGTGCCAGCAGTCTTACTGGACAGGCTAACATTCAGTACTTC.

At least ten counts were recorded for this clonotype. The V gene is TRBV5-1, the J gene TRBJ2-1; no reliable D call. V lost 4 bases and J 0 bases, leaving 8 bases between the germline ends. The CDR3 length is 14 residues. Germline lookup yields CDR1 SGHRS and CDR2 YFSETQ. The CDR3 DNA reads TGCGCCAGCAGCGTTGGGGACTCCTACAATGAGCAGTTCTTC. This encodes CASSVGDSYNEQFF.

V usage is TRBV27 and J usage is TRBJ1-1; unclear D gene. Germline V gene sequence: CDR1 MNHEY, CDR2 SMNVEV (reference sequence). V lost 5 bases and J 7 bases, leaving 11 bases between the germline ends. CDR3 length: 12 residues. DNA for the CDR3: TGTGCCAGCAGTGAAGGTGAGGTTGAAGCTTTCTTT. Its protein is CASSEGEVEAFF.

This clonotype was picked up many times. V usage is TRBV7-9 and J usage is TRBJ1-1; tentatively, D is TRBD1 (5 bases). Trimming took off 5 bases at V and 0 bases at J, with 19 bases between the two ends. The CDR3 sequence is 17 residues long. CDR1 and CDR2 (germline): SEHNR, FQNEAQ (reference sequence). This CDR3 reads CASSPTIRRELNTEAFF. The CDR3 nucleotides read TGTGCCAGCAGCCCCACTATACGCAGGGAACTGAACACTGAAGCTTTCTTT.

This clonotype was seen more than once but under ten times. The rearrangement uses TRBV6-1 and TRBJ1-2, with a possible D match to TRBD1 (5 bases). The CDR3 spans 14 residues. Per the germline V gene, CDR1 is MNHNS and CDR2 is SASEGT. V was shortened by 11 bases and J by 6 bases, with 22 bases between the two germline ends. The CDR3: CAGAVSVGGNGYTF. For the CDR3, the DNA is TGTGCCGGCGCGGTCTCGGTTGGGGGAAATGGCTACACCTTC.

This clonotype has more than one count but fewer than ten. The rearrangement joins TRBV3-1 to TRBJ1-4; D is uncertain. CDR3 length: 12 amino acids. Germline-derived CDR1 and CDR2 are LGHDT and YNNKEL (reference sequence). With 3 bases removed from V and 7 bases from J, the gap between germline ends came to 6 bases. CDR3 nucleotide sequence: TGTGCCAGCAGCCACCTTACTGAAAAACTGTTTTTT. Translated, it gives CASSHLTEKLFF.

This clonotype came up many times. The chain has TRBV3-1 and TRBJ1-2, with D hard to call. V shed 0 bases and J shed 5 bases, with 16 bases lying between them. The germline V gene has CDR1 LGHDT and CDR2 YNNKEL (reference sequence). The CDR3 has 16 residues. As DNA, the CDR3 is TGTGCCAGCAGCCAAGACAGTTTCGGCAGCCAATATGGCTACACCTTC. Protein: CASSQDSFGSQYGYTF.

Concerning this clonotype: A single base separates this from a much larger clone, so it may be a read error. The final CDR3 position lacks the conserved phenylalanine or tryptophan, pointing to a likely read error. V and J are TRBV27 and TRBJ2-7, with TRBD2 matching over 8 bases. The CDR3 sequence is 15 residues long. V lost 3 bases to trimming and J lost 1 base; unmatched junction nucleotides: 5. Germline V gene sequence: CDR1 MNHEY, CDR2 SMNVEV (reference sequence). The CDR3 nucleotides are TGTGCCAGCAGTTTTGCGACGGGAGGGTCCTACGAGCAGTACCTC. Amino acids: CASSFATGGSYEQYL.

A few counts support this clonotype. The chain combines TRBV2 with TRBJ1-6, with TRBD1 matching over 9 bases. The V gene end was trimmed by 5 bases and the J gene end by 8 bases; junction bases not matched to a gene: 4. CDR1 is SNHLY and CDR2 is FYNNEI in the germline V gene. This CDR3 spans 14 amino acids. This CDR3 reads CASSLRTGDSPLHF. The DNA for the CDR3 is TGTGCCAGCAGTCTACGGACAGGGGATTCACCCCTCCACTTT. Full variable domain (outside the CDR3, taken from reference TRBV2 and TRBJ1-6): EPEVTQTPSHQVTQMGQEVILRCVPISNHLYFYWYRQILGQKVEFLVSFYNNEISEKSEIFDDQFSVERPDGSNFTLKIRSTKLEDSAMYFCASSLRTGDSPLHFGNGTRLTVT.

This chain joins TRBV5-4 and TRBJ2-5; the match to TRBD2 covers 10 bases. Looked up from germline, CDR1 is SGHNT and CDR2 is YYREEE (reference sequence). V gave up 1 base and J gave up 4 bases; unmatched junction bases: 4. This CDR3 region has 15 residues. CDR3 residues: CASSLSGGEGETQYF. The CDR3 coding sequence is TGTGCCAGCAGCTTGAGCGGGGGGGAGGGAGAGACCCAGTACTTC.

V and J are TRBV27 and TRBJ2-2, with D possibly TRBD1 on 5 matching bases. The germline V gene encodes CDR1 MNHEY and CDR2 SMNVEV (reference sequence). The CDR3 consists of 15 residues. V lost 9 bases to trimming and J lost 3 bases, with 17 bases between them. The CDR3 region is CASSRALKDTGELFF. CDR3 DNA: TGTGCCAGTAGCAGGGCGCTTAAGGACACCGGGGAGCTGTTTTTT.